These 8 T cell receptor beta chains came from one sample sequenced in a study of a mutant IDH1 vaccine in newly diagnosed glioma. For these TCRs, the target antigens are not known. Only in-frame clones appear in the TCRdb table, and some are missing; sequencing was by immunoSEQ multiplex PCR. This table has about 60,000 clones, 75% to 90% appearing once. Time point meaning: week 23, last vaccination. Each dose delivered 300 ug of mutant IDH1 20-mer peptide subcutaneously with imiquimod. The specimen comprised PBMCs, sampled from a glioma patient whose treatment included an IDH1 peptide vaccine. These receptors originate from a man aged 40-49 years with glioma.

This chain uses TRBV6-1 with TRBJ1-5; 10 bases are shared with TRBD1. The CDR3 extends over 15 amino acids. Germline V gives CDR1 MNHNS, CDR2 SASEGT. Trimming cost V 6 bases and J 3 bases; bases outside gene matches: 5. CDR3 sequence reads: CASRGQGLINQPQHF. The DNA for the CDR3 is TGTGCCAGCAGGGGACAGGGGCTTATCAATCAGCCCCAGCATTTT.

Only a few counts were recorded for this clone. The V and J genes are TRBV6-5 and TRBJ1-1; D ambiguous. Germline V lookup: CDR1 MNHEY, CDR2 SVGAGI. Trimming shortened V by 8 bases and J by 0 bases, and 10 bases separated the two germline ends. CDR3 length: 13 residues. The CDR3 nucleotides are TGTGCCAGCCGGTTGGCTTTGAACACTGAAGCTTTCTTT. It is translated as CASRLALNTEAFF.

CDR3 amino acids: CASSQSLQGADQPQHF. In nucleotides, the CDR3 is TGCGCCAGCAGTCAATCCCTACAGGGGGCTGATCAGCCCCAGCATTTT. The genes are TRBV23-1 and TRBJ1-5; 9 nucleotides line up with TRBD1. TRBV23-1 is known as an ORF, though its function is uncertain. Germline trimming cut 0 bases from V and 5 bases from J; bases unmatched to any gene: 5. The CDR3 runs to 16 residues.

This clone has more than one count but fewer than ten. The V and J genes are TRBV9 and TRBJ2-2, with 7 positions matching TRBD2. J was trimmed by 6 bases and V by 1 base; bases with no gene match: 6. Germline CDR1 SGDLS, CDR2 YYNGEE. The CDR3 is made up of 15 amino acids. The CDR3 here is CASSVRGSGPGELFF. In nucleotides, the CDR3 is TGTGCCAGCAGCGTACGCGGGAGCGGGCCCGGGGAGCTGTTTTTT.

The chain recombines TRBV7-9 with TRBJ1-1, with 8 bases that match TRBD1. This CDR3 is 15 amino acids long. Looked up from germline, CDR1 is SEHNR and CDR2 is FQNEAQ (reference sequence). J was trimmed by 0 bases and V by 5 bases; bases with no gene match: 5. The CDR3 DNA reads TGTGCCAGCAGCACCAACAGGGGGGTGAACACTGAAGCTTTCTTT. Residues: CASSTNRGVNTEAFF.

The CDR3 loop reads CASSSGDAGSGNTIYF. Here the CDR3 DNA reads TGTGCCAGCAGCTCGGGGGACGCCGGCTCTGGAAACACCATATATTTT. V gene TRBV11-3 combines with J gene TRBJ1-3; possible D gene TRBD1, 5 bases. The CDR3 is 16 residues long. Germline CDR1 and CDR2: SGHNT and YENEEA. V gave up 4 bases and J gave up 0 bases, with 13 bases separating them.

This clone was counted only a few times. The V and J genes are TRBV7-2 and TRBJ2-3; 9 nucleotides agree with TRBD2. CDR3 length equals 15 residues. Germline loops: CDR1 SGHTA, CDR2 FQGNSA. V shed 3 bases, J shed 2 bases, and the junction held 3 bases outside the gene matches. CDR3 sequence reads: CASSFSGGYTDTQYF. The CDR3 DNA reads TGTGCCAGCAGCTTTAGCGGGGGTTACACAGATACGCAGTATTTT.

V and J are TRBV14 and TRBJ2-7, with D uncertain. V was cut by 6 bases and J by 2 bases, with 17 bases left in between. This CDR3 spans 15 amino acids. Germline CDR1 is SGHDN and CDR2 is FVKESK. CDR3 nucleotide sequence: TGTGCCAGCAGTCGATTTACCCCCGGTCCCTACGAGCAGTACTTC. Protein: CASSRFTPGPYEQYF.